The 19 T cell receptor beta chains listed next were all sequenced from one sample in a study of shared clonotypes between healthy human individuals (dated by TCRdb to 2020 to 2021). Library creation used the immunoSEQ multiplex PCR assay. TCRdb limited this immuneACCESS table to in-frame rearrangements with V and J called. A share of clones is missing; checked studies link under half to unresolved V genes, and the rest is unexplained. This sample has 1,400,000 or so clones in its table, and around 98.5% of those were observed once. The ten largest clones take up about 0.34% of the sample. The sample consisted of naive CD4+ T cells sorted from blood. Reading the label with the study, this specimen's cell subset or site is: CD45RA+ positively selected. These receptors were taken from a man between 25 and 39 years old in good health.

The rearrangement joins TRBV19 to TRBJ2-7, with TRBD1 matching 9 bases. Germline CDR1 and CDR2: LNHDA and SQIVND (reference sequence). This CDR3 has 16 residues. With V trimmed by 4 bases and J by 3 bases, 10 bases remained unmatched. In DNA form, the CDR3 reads TGTGCCAGTAGTACCCCCCCGGGACAGGGACACTACGAGCAGTACTTC. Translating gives CASSTPPGQGHYEQYF.

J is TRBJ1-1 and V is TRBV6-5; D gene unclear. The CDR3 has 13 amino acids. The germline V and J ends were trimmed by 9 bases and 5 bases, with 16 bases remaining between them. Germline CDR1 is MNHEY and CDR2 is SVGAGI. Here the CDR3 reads CASMTIGLTEAFF. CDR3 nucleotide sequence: TGTGCCAGTATGACAATAGGGTTAACTGAAGCTTTCTTT.

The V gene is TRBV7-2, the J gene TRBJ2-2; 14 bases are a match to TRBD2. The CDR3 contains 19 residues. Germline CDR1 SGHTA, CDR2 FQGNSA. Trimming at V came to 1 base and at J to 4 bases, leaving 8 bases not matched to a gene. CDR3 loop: CASSLVSGLAGGATGELFF. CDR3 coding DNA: TGTGCCAGCAGCTTAGTCTCCGGACTAGCGGGAGGTGCCACCGGGGAGCTGTTTTTT.

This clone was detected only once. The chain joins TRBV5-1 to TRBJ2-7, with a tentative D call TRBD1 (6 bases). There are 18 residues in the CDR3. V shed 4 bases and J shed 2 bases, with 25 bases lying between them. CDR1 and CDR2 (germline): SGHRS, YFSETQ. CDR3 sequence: CASSVSSGHSGTTYEQYF. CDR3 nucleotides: TGCGCCAGCAGCGTCTCTTCGGGACACTCCGGGACGACCTACGAGCAGTACTTC.

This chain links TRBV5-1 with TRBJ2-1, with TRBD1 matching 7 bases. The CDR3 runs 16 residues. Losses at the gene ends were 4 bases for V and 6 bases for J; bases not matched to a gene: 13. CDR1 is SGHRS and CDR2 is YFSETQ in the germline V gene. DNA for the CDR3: TGCGCCAGCAGCAAGACAGGGACCCAGGTCTTCAATGAGCAGTTCTTC. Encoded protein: CASSKTGTQVFNEQFF.

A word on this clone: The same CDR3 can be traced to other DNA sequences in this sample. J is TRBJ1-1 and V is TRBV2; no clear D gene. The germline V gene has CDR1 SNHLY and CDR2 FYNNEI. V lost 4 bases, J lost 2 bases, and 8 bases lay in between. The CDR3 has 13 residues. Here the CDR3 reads CASSGQVNTEAFF. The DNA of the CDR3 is TGTGCCAGCAGTGGTCAGGTTAACACTGAAGCTTTCTTT.

CDR3 DNA sequence: TGTGCCAGTAGTATAGGGGTCGCCGGAGAGATCAATGAGCAGTTCTTC. The encoded protein is CASSIGVAGEINEQFF. This rearrangement joins TRBV19 to TRBJ2-1; D is undetermined. Trimming pared 1 base from V and 6 bases from J, leaving 16 bases between. Germline CDR1 LNHDA, CDR2 SQIVND (reference sequence). This CDR3 is built from 16 residues. Drawing the rest from reference TRBV19 and TRBJ2-1, the complete variable domain is DGGITQSPKYLFRKEGQNVTLSCEQNLNHDAMYWYRQDPGQGLRLIYYSQIVNDFQKGDIAEGYSVSREKKESFPLTVTSAQKNPTAFYLCASSIGVAGEINEQFFGPGTRLTVL.

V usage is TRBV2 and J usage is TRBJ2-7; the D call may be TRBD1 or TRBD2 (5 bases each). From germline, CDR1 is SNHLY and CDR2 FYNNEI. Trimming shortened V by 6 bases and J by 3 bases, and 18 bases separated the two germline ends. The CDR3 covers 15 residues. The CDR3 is CASRPGPTSNYEQYF. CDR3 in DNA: TGTGCCAGCAGACCGGGACCCACGTCAAACTACGAGCAGTACTTC.

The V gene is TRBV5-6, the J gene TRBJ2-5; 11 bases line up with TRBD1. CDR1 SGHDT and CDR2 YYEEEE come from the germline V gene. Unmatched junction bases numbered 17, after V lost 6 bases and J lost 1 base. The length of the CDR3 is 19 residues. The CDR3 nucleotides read TGTGCCAGCACCCTTTTTGTTATGGGACAGGGGGGATTCCAAGAGACCCAGTACTTC. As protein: CASTLFVMGQGGFQETQYF.

This CDR3 reads CASSELGQSSYNEQFF. The CDR3 DNA sequence: TGTGCCAGCAGTGAATTAGGCCAGTCCTCCTACAATGAGCAGTTCTTC. The genes are TRBV25-1 and TRBJ2-1; no definite D call. The germline CDR1 and CDR2 sequences are MGHDK and SYGVNS. Deletions cut 1 base from V and 0 bases from J, with 10 bases between. The CDR3 spans 16 residues.

This CDR3 reads CASSTKQGFEQYF. CDR3 nucleotide sequence: TGTGCCAGTTCTACGAAACAGGGGTTCGAGCAGTACTTC. V is TRBV18 and J is TRBJ2-7; 7 bases map to TRBD1. The CDR3 sequence is 13 residues long. Trimming cost V 9 bases and J 6 bases; bases outside gene matches: 11. From germline, CDR1 is KGHSH and CDR2 LQKENI. Looking up the rest from reference TRBV18 and TRBJ2-7 gives the full variable domain: NAGVMQNPRHLVRRRGQEARLRCSPMKGHSHVYWYRQLPEEGLKFMVYLQKENIIDESGMPKERFSAEFPKEGPSILRIQQVVRGDSAAYFCASSTKQGFEQYFGPGTRLTVT.

The DNA for the CDR3 is TGTGCCAGCAGCCTAGCGGGAGGGCCGGACGAGCAGTACTTC. It yields the protein CASSLAGGPDEQYF. The chain combines TRBV5-4 with TRBJ2-7; 12 nucleotides line up with TRBD2. Germline trimming cut 4 bases from V and 5 bases from J; bases unmatched to any gene: 4. CDR3 length equals 14 residues. The germline V gene has CDR1 SGHNT and CDR2 YYREEE (reference sequence).

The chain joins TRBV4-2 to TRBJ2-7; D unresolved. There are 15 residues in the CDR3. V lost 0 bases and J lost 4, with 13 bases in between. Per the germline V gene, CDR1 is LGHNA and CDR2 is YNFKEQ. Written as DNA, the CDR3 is TGTGCCAGCAGCCAAGATCTTGGGTTAAAGTACGAGCAGTACTTC. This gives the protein CASSQDLGLKYEQYF.

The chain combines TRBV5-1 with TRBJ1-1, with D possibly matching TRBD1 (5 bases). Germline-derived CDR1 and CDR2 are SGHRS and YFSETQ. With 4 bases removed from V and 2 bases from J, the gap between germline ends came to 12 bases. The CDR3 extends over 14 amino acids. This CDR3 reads CASSQGHHNTEAFF. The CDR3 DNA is TGCGCCAGCAGCCAAGGACACCATAACACTGAAGCTTTCTTT.

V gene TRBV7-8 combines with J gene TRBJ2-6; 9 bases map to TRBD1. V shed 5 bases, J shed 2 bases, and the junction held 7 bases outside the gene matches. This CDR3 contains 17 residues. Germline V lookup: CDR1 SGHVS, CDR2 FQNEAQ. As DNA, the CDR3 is TGTGCCAGCAGCCCCCGAGACAGGGGGGCTGGGGCCAACGTCCTGACTTTC. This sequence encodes CASSPRDRGAGANVLTF.

The DNA for the CDR3 is TGCGCCAGCAGCCAAGATCGACAGTCTCTCTCGGATACGCAGTATTTT. Amino acids: CASSQDRQSLSDTQYF. The chain employs TRBV4-3 and TRBJ2-3; D might be TRBD1 (5 bases). The V and J ends lost 0 bases and 6 bases respectively, with 16 bases between them. Germline V gene lookup returns CDR1 LGHNA and CDR2 YSLEER. CDR3 length: 16 amino acids.

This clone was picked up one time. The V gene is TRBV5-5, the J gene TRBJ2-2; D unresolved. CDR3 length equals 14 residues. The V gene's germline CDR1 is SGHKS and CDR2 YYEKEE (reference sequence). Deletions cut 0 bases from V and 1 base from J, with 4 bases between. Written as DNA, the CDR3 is TGTGCCAGCAGCTTGGCGTTGAACACCGGGGAGCTGTTTTTT. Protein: CASSLALNTGELFF.

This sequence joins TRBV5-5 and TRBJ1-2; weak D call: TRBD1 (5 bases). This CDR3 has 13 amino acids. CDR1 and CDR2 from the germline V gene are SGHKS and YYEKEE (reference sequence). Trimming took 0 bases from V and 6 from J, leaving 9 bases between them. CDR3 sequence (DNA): TGTGCCAGCAGCTTGGAACAGGTACATGGCTACACCTTC. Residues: CASSLEQVHGYTF.

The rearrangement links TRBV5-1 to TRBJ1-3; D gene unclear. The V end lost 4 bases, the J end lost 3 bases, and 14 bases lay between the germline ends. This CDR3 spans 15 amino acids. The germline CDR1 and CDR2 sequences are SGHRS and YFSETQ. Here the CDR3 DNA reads TGCGCCAGCAGCGGGTTGGGCCTCGATGGAAACACCATATATTTT. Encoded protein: CASSGLGLDGNTIYF.